Listed below are T cell receptor beta chains from one sample, sequenced in a study of T cells after posttransplantation cyclophosphamide. Sequencing used immunoSEQ multiplex PCR; TCRdb keeps in-frame clones, though not all of them. This set yields 37,000 or so clones and no singletons; the top ten hold 5.9%. Input material: PBMCs. The receptors originated from a man aged 30 to 45 in good health and a related stem cell transplant donor. Each CDR3 is given with its conserved first and last residue. The order of the fields is V gene, J gene, CDR3 length, D gene, clone size, CDR3 protein, CDR3 DNA. D genes are given only for firm matches. Clone size appears in some rows only: once, few, many, or a class for an expanded clone.

V gene: TRBV9; J gene: TRBJ2-1; CDR3 length: 17; D gene: TRBD2; clone size: few; CDR3 protein: CASSEGLAGTSYNEQFF; CDR3 DNA: TGTGCCAGCAGCGAAGGACTAGCGGGGACCTCCTACAATGAGCAGTTCTTC
V gene: TRBV4-1; J gene: TRBJ2-3; CDR3 length: 14; D gene: TRBD1; clone size: .; CDR3 protein: CASSDREGWDTQYF; CDR3 DNA: TGCGCCAGCAGCGACAGGGAAGGGTGGGATACGCAGTATTTT
V gene: TRBV12-5; J gene: TRBJ1-4; CDR3 length: 15; D gene: .; clone size: many; CDR3 protein: CASGLGTALNEKLFF; CDR3 DNA: TGTGCTAGTGGCCTAGGGACTGCCTTAAATGAAAAACTGTTTTTT
V gene: TRBV5-1; J gene: TRBJ2-3; CDR3 length: 14; D gene: .; clone size: .; CDR3 protein: CASSLEGRLDTQYF; CDR3 DNA: TGCGCCAGCAGCTTGGAGGGGCGCCTAGATACGCAGTATTTT
V gene: TRBV12-3/TRBV12-4; J gene: TRBJ1-5; CDR3 length: 14; D gene: .; clone size: many; CDR3 protein: CASSLTGSNQPQHF; CDR3 DNA: TGTGCCAGCAGTTTGACTGGTAGCAATCAGCCCCAGCATTTT
V gene: TRBV11-1; J gene: TRBJ1-1; CDR3 length: 16; D gene: .; clone size: many; CDR3 protein: CASRPSGRARNTEAFF; CDR3 DNA: TGTGCCAGCAGACCAAGCGGCCGGGCCAGGAACACTGAAGCTTTCTTT
V gene: TRBV7-3; J gene: TRBJ2-3; CDR3 length: 13; D gene: .; clone size: few; CDR3 protein: CASSPPSTDTQYF; CDR3 DNA: TGTGCCAGCAGCCCTCCTAGCACAGATACGCAGTATTTT
V gene: TRBV12-3/TRBV12-4; J gene: TRBJ1-4; CDR3 length: 14; D gene: TRBD1; clone size: many; CDR3 protein: CASSFDRGGEKLFF; CDR3 DNA: TGTGCCAGCAGTTTCGACAGGGGAGGCGAAAAACTGTTTTTT
V gene: TRBV6-2/TRBV6-3; J gene: TRBJ2-7; CDR3 length: 14; D gene: .; clone size: many; CDR3 protein: CASSPDTESYEQYF; CDR3 DNA: TGTGCCAGCAGCCCCGACACGGAATCCTACGAGCAGTACTTC
V gene: TRBV27; J gene: TRBJ2-3; CDR3 length: 17; D gene: TRBD1; clone size: few; CDR3 protein: CASTHTQGAPSTDTQYF; CDR3 DNA: TGTGCCAGCACCCACACCCAGGGGGCGCCGAGCACAGATACGCAGTATTTT
V gene: TRBV19; J gene: TRBJ1-5; CDR3 length: 15; D gene: .; clone size: many; CDR3 protein: CASSTGVASNQPQHF; CDR3 DNA: TGTGCCAGTAGTACAGGGGTAGCGAGCAATCAGCCCCAGCATTTT
V gene: TRBV6-1; J gene: TRBJ2-7; CDR3 length: 13; D gene: .; clone size: many; CDR3 protein: CASSERSVYEQYF; CDR3 DNA: TGTGCCAGCAGTGAACGTTCTGTCTACGAGCAGTACTTC
V gene: TRBV5-4; J gene: TRBJ2-2; CDR3 length: 17; D gene: TRBD2; clone size: many; CDR3 protein: CASSNFRGAGTTGELFF; CDR3 DNA: TGTGCCAGCAGCAATTTTCGGGGAGCGGGGACGACCGGGGAGCTGTTTTTT
V gene: TRBV7-9; J gene: TRBJ2-1; CDR3 length: 15; D gene: TRBD2; clone size: many; CDR3 protein: CASSLVSGRDNEQFF; CDR3 DNA: TGTGCCAGCAGCTTAGTTTCAGGGAGGGACAATGAGCAGTTCTTC
V gene: TRBV5-1; J gene: TRBJ2-1; CDR3 length: 13; D gene: TRBD1; clone size: many; CDR3 protein: CASRHTGGNEQFF; CDR3 DNA: TGCGCCAGCAGGCACACAGGGGGCAATGAGCAGTTCTTC
V gene: TRBV6-5; J gene: TRBJ2-2; CDR3 length: 14; D gene: .; clone size: many; CDR3 protein: CASNTRANTGELFF; CDR3 DNA: TGTGCCAGCAATACGCGCGCGAACACCGGGGAGCTGTTTTTT
V gene: TRBV11-1; J gene: TRBJ2-3; CDR3 length: 14; D gene: .; clone size: .; CDR3 protein: CASSLRSSTDTQYF; CDR3 DNA: TGTGCCAGCAGCTTAAGGTCTAGCACAGATACGCAGTATTTT
V gene: TRBV6-2/TRBV6-3; J gene: TRBJ1-6; CDR3 length: 11; D gene: TRBD1; clone size: many; CDR3 protein: CASTQGAVLHF; CDR3 DNA: TGTGCCAGCACCCAGGGGGCAGTCCTCCACTTT
V gene: TRBV5-1; J gene: TRBJ2-4; CDR3 length: 17; D gene: TRBD2; clone size: many; CDR3 protein: CASSWAASGGLWNIQYF; CDR3 DNA: TGCGCCAGCAGCTGGGCTGCTAGCGGGGGCCTCTGGAACATTCAGTACTTC
V gene: TRBV19; J gene: TRBJ2-1; CDR3 length: 13; D gene: .; clone size: many; CDR3 protein: CASQTTGGNEQFF; CDR3 DNA: TGTGCCAGTCAAACAACCGGGGGCAATGAGCAGTTCTTC
V gene: TRBV24-1; J gene: TRBJ1-2; CDR3 length: 18; D gene: .; clone size: few; CDR3 protein: CATSDFVRRRGNPHGYTF; CDR3 DNA: TGTGCCACCAGTGATTTTGTTCGGCGCAGGGGAAATCCGCATGGCTACACCTTC
V gene: TRBV27; J gene: TRBJ2-7; CDR3 length: 14; D gene: TRBD2; clone size: many; CDR3 protein: CASSLRSSGYEQYF; CDR3 DNA: TGTGCCAGCAGTTTAAGGTCTAGCGGCTACGAGCAGTACTTC
V gene: TRBV12-3/TRBV12-4; J gene: TRBJ1-3; CDR3 length: 14; D gene: .; clone size: many; CDR3 protein: CASSYKGSGNTIYF; CDR3 DNA: TGTGCCAGCAGTTACAAGGGTTCTGGAAACACCATATATTTT
V gene: TRBV18; J gene: TRBJ2-7; CDR3 length: 13; D gene: TRBD1; clone size: many; CDR3 protein: CASSRDRVDEQYF; CDR3 DNA: TGTGCCAGCTCACGGGACAGGGTCGACGAGCAGTACTTC
V gene: TRBV6-4; J gene: TRBJ2-1; CDR3 length: 14; D gene: TRBD2; clone size: .; CDR3 protein: CASSSSSGGNEQFF; CDR3 DNA: TGTGCCAGCAGTTCGTCTAGCGGGGGAAATGAGCAGTTCTTC
V gene: TRBV19; J gene: TRBJ1-4; CDR3 length: 15; D gene: .; clone size: few; CDR3 protein: CASKFLGSTNEKLFF; CDR3 DNA: TGTGCCAGTAAGTTTTTGGGCTCAACTAATGAAAAACTGTTTTTT
V gene: TRBV5-4; J gene: TRBJ2-1; CDR3 length: 15; D gene: TRBD1; clone size: many; CDR3 protein: CASSFKDRGYHEQFF; CDR3 DNA: TGTGCCAGCAGCTTCAAAGACAGGGGTTACCATGAGCAGTTCTTC
V gene: TRBV28; J gene: TRBJ1-2; CDR3 length: 16; D gene: .; clone size: many; CDR3 protein: CASSLFPGGTNYGYTF; CDR3 DNA: TGTGCCAGCAGTTTATTCCCTGGGGGCACTAACTATGGCTACACCTTC
V gene: TRBV29-1; J gene: TRBJ2-5; CDR3 length: 13; D gene: .; clone size: .; CDR3 protein: CSVGSDSQETQYF; CDR3 DNA: TGCAGCGTTGGGTCCGACAGCCAAGAGACCCAGTACTTC
V gene: TRBV18; J gene: TRBJ1-5; CDR3 length: 14; D gene: .; clone size: .; CDR3 protein: CASSPTGEGQPQHF; CDR3 DNA: TGTGCCAGCTCACCGACCGGGGAGGGACAGCCCCAGCATTTT
V gene: TRBV28; J gene: TRBJ1-3; CDR3 length: 14; D gene: .; clone size: many; CDR3 protein: CASSLYKAGNTIYF; CDR3 DNA: TGTGCCAGCAGTTTATACAAGGCTGGAAACACCATATATTTT
V gene: TRBV5-5; J gene: TRBJ1-1; CDR3 length: 15; D gene: TRBD1; clone size: many; CDR3 protein: CASSPSGQGKAEAFF; CDR3 DNA: TGTGCCAGCAGCCCGTCTGGACAGGGGAAAGCTGAAGCTTTCTTT
V gene: TRBV7-3; J gene: TRBJ2-3; CDR3 length: 17; D gene: TRBD2; clone size: few; CDR3 protein: CASSLRGRGALEDTQYF; CDR3 DNA: TGTGCCAGCAGCCTCCGGGGGCGGGGGGCCCTGGAAGATACGCAGTATTTT
V gene: TRBV11-3; J gene: TRBJ2-7; CDR3 length: 13; D gene: .; clone size: many; CDR3 protein: CASSLASSYEQYF; CDR3 DNA: TGTGCCAGCAGCTTAGCCTCTTCCTACGAGCAGTACTTC
V gene: TRBV19; J gene: TRBJ1-6; CDR3 length: 13; D gene: TRBD1; clone size: many; CDR3 protein: CASQGQGNSPLHF; CDR3 DNA: TGTGCCAGTCAGGGACAGGGAAATTCACCCCTCCACTTT
V gene: TRBV6-1; J gene: TRBJ1-5; CDR3 length: 13; D gene: .; clone size: many; CDR3 protein: CASSDPPSTRGHF; CDR3 DNA: TGTGCCAGCAGTGATCCCCCCTCCACCCGAGGGCATTTT
V gene: TRBV4-2; J gene: TRBJ1-1; CDR3 length: 15; D gene: .; clone size: many; CDR3 protein: CASSQKGGGGTEAFF; CDR3 DNA: TGTGCCAGCAGCCAAAAGGGGGGCGGGGGGACTGAAGCTTTCTTT
V gene: TRBV19; J gene: TRBJ1-3; CDR3 length: 15; D gene: .; clone size: many; CDR3 protein: CASSWDINTGNTIYF; CDR3 DNA: TGTGCCAGTAGCTGGGACATAAATACTGGAAACACCATATATTTT
V gene: TRBV28; J gene: TRBJ1-1; CDR3 length: 11; D gene: .; clone size: few; CDR3 protein: CASSVDSEAFF; CDR3 DNA: TGTGCCAGCAGTGTTGACAGTGAAGCTTTCTTT
V gene: TRBV4-1; J gene: TRBJ2-3; CDR3 length: 19; D gene: .; clone size: .; CDR3 protein: CASSPHRGGGGGGADTQYF; CDR3 DNA: TGCGCCAGCAGCCCCCACCGTGGGGGGGGCGGGGGTGGGGCAGATACGCAGTATTTT
V gene: TRBV12-3/TRBV12-4; J gene: TRBJ2-3; CDR3 length: 16; D gene: TRBD2; clone size: many; CDR3 protein: CASSIGTSRGTDTQYF; CDR3 DNA: TGTGCCAGCAGTATCGGGACTAGCCGTGGCACAGATACGCAGTATTTT
V gene: TRBV15; J gene: TRBJ1-2; CDR3 length: 14; D gene: .; clone size: few; CDR3 protein: CATSRTVTNYGYTF; CDR3 DNA: TGTGCCACCAGCAGGACAGTAACTAACTATGGCTACACCTTC
V gene: TRBV27; J gene: TRBJ1-2; CDR3 length: 13; D gene: .; clone size: many; CDR3 protein: CASSAGGAGGYTF; CDR3 DNA: TGTGCCAGCAGTGCCGGAGGGGCTGGGGGCTACACCTTC
V gene: TRBV5-1; J gene: TRBJ1-4; CDR3 length: 13; D gene: TRBD1; clone size: many; CDR3 protein: CASSTGTDEKLFF; CDR3 DNA: TGCGCCAGCAGCACGGGGACAGATGAAAAACTGTTTTTT
V gene: TRBV27; J gene: TRBJ2-5; CDR3 length: 12; D gene: .; clone size: .; CDR3 protein: CASSLTGETQYF; CDR3 DNA: TGTGCCAGCAGTTTAACAGGGGAGACCCAGTACTTC
V gene: TRBV4-1; J gene: TRBJ2-4; CDR3 length: 14; D gene: .; clone size: few; CDR3 protein: CASSQVKQKNIQYF; CDR3 DNA: TGCGCCAGCAGCCAAGTGAAACAGAAAAACATTCAGTACTTC
V gene: TRBV2; J gene: TRBJ2-1; CDR3 length: 15; D gene: .; clone size: many; CDR3 protein: CASSEDMGASNEQFF; CDR3 DNA: TGTGCCAGCAGTGAAGATATGGGGGCGTCGAATGAGCAGTTCTTC
V gene: TRBV6-2/TRBV6-3; J gene: TRBJ1-6; CDR3 length: 14; D gene: TRBD1; clone size: many; CDR3 protein: CASTPGQGLSPLHF; CDR3 DNA: TGTGCCAGCACTCCGGGACAGGGGCTTTCACCCCTCCACTTT
V gene: TRBV12-3/TRBV12-4; J gene: TRBJ2-2; CDR3 length: 13; D gene: .; clone size: many; CDR3 protein: CASRQDRTGELFF; CDR3 DNA: TGTGCCAGCAGACAGGACCGCACCGGGGAGCTGTTTTTT
V gene: TRBV24-1; J gene: TRBJ2-5; CDR3 length: 15; D gene: TRBD1; clone size: few; CDR3 protein: CATSVPQGARETQYF; CDR3 DNA: TGTGCCACCAGTGTTCCGCAGGGGGCTAGAGAGACCCAGTACTTC
V gene: TRBV4-1; J gene: TRBJ2-7; CDR3 length: 16; D gene: TRBD2; clone size: many; CDR3 protein: CASSQAGLAGTYEQYF; CDR3 DNA: TGCGCCAGCAGCCAAGCAGGACTAGCGGGTACCTACGAGCAGTACTTC
V gene: TRBV7-6; J gene: TRBJ2-7; CDR3 length: 14; D gene: TRBD2; clone size: .; CDR3 protein: CASSSLAGGPEQYF; CDR3 DNA: TGTGCCAGCAGCTCGCTTGCGGGGGGGCCCGAGCAGTACTTC
V gene: TRBV9; J gene: TRBJ2-7; CDR3 length: 13; D gene: .; clone size: many; CDR3 protein: CASSVGGSYEQYF; CDR3 DNA: TGTGCCAGCAGCGTCGGGGGCTCCTACGAGCAGTACTTC
V gene: TRBV19; J gene: TRBJ1-2; CDR3 length: 17; D gene: .; clone size: many; CDR3 protein: CASSIDRAASGVDGYTF; CDR3 DNA: TGTGCCAGTAGTATAGATAGGGCCGCCTCCGGGGTTGATGGCTACACCTTC
V gene: TRBV4-3; J gene: TRBJ2-1; CDR3 length: 15; D gene: TRBD1; clone size: many; CDR3 protein: CASSQEGQGRNEQFF; CDR3 DNA: TGCGCCAGCAGCCAAGAGGGACAGGGAAGGAATGAGCAGTTCTTC
V gene: TRBV6-4; J gene: TRBJ2-3; CDR3 length: 14; D gene: TRBD2; clone size: many; CDR3 protein: CATSSGASTDTQYF; CDR3 DNA: TGTGCCACCTCTAGCGGGGCTAGCACAGATACGCAGTATTTT
V gene: TRBV2; J gene: TRBJ1-2; CDR3 length: 12; D gene: .; clone size: many; CDR3 protein: CASSQQGNGYTF; CDR3 DNA: TGTGCCAGCAGCCAGCAGGGAAACGGCTACACCTTC